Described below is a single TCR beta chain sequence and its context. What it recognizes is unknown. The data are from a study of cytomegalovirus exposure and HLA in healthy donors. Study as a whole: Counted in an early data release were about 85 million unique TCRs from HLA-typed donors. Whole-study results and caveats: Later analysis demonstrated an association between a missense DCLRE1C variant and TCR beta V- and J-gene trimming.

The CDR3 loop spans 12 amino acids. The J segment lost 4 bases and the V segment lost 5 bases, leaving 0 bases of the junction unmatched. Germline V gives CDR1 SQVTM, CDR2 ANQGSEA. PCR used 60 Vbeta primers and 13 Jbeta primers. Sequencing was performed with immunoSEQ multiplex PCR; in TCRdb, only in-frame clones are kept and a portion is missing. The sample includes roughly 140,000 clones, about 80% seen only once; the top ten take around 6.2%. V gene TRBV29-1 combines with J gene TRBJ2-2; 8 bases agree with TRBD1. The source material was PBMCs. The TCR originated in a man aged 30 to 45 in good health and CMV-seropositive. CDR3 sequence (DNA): TGCAGCGTTACAGGGGGCACCGGGGAGCTGTTTTTT. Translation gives CSVTGGTGELFF.